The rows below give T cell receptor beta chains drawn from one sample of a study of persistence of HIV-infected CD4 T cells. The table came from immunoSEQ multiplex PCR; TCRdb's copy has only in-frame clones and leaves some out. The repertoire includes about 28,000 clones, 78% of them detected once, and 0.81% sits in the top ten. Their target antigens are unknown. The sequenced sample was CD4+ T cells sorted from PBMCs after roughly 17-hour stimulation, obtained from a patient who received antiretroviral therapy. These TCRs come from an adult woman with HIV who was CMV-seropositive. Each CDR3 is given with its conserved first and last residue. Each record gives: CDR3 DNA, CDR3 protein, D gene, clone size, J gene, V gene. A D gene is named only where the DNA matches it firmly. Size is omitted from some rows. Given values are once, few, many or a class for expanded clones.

TGCGCCAGCAGCTGGGCGGGAGGTGTAGAGACCCAGTACTTC | CASSWAGGVETQYF | TRBD2 | NA | TRBJ2-5 | TRBV5-1
TGTGCCAGCAGCCCCGGACTAGCGGGGGGGGTTAGCACAGATACGCAGTATTTT | CASSPGLAGGVSTDTQYF | TRBD2 | NA | TRBJ2-3 | TRBV6-2/TRBV6-3
TGTGCTAGCAGCTTAGGGGGGGTTGAGACCCAGTACTTC | CASSLGGVETQYF | NA | NA | TRBJ2-5 | TRBV7-7
TGTGCCTGGAGTCCCGCCACAGGGAGGAAGACCCAGTACTTC | CAWSPATGRKTQYF | NA | NA | TRBJ2-5 | TRBV30
TGTGCCAGCAGTGCCCCCAGTGGGGGAATGAACACTGAAGCTTTCTTT | CASSAPSGGMNTEAFF | NA | NA | TRBJ1-1 | TRBV6-1
TGTGCCAGCAGCTTTCCTGGACAGGGGGCTGAAGCTTTCTTT | CASSFPGQGAEAFF | TRBD1 | NA | TRBJ1-1 | TRBV7-9
TGTGCCAGCAGTTTGACCAGGGGGATGAACACTGAAGCTTTCTTT | CASSLTRGMNTEAFF | TRBD1 | NA | TRBJ1-1 | TRBV28
TGCGCCAGCAGCGGTACCCAGGGGACTGAAGCTTTCTTT | CASSGTQGTEAFF | NA | NA | TRBJ1-1 | TRBV5-1
TGTGCCAGCAGCTCGAGAGGGGGGGCTGGCAATCAGCCCCAGCATTTT | CASSSRGGAGNQPQHF | NA | NA | TRBJ1-5 | TRBV5-6
TGTGCCAGCCGTTACAGCGGGGTCGGGACATATGGCTACACCTTC | CASRYSGVGTYGYTF | NA | NA | TRBJ1-2 | TRBV27
TGTGCCTGGAGTCAGGCAGCCGGGCAGCCCCAGCATTTT | CAWSQAAGQPQHF | NA | NA | TRBJ1-5 | TRBV30
TGTGCCAGCAGACTAGACGGTAACTATGGCTACACCTTC | CASRLDGNYGYTF | NA | medium-sized | TRBJ1-2 | TRBV5-6
TGTGCCAGCAGCTTAGATGGAAGGAACACTGAAGCTTTCTTT | CASSLDGRNTEAFF | NA | NA | TRBJ1-1 | TRBV11-3
TGTGCCAGCAGCCTAAGTAGGGGGGAACAAGAGACCCAGTACTTC | CASSLSRGEQETQYF | NA | once | TRBJ2-5 | TRBV2
TGTGCCAGCAGCCTAGCACAGGGGGCAAATTCACCCCTCCACTTT | CASSLAQGANSPLHF | TRBD1 | NA | TRBJ1-6 | TRBV9
TGCGCCAGCAGTGCATCTACAGGTAGCAATCAGCCCCAGCATTTT | CASSASTGSNQPQHF | NA | NA | TRBJ1-5 | TRBV10-2
TGTGCCAGCAGTTATCGGGACTGGAACACTGAAGCTTTCTTT | CASSYRDWNTEAFF | NA | NA | TRBJ1-1 | TRBV6-5
TGTGCCAGCAGTAAAATGACAGGGGGAATCTACAATGAGCAGTTCTTC | CASSKMTGGIYNEQFF | TRBD1 | NA | TRBJ2-1 | TRBV2
TGTGCCAGCAGTTCTCATAGGGGGCACACTGAAGCTTTCTTT | CASSSHRGHTEAFF | TRBD1 | few | TRBJ1-1 | TRBV7-3
TGTGCCAGCAGGGATGGTTTAAGGTCGAACACTGAAGCTTTCTTT | CASRDGLRSNTEAFF | NA | NA | TRBJ1-1 | TRBV6-5
TGTGCCAGCATGAACAGGGGGTCACCCCTCCACTTT | CASMNRGSPLHF | TRBD1 | NA | TRBJ1-6 | TRBV6-5
TGTGCCAGCAGCCTACAAACAGGGGCCCCGAACACCGGGGAGCTGTTTTTT | CASSLQTGAPNTGELFF | TRBD1 | NA | TRBJ2-2 | TRBV11-3
TGTGCCAGCTCACCCATGGTTAACACTGAAGCTTTCTTT | CASSPMVNTEAFF | NA | NA | TRBJ1-1 | TRBV18
TGTGCCAGCAGTGAATCGGGCCAGGAATCCTATGGCTACACCTTC | CASSESGQESYGYTF | NA | few | TRBJ1-2 | TRBV25-1
TGTGCCAGCACGCAGGGTCAACAGACCCAGTACTTC | CASTQGQQTQYF | NA | NA | TRBJ2-5 | TRBV2
TGTGCCAGCAGTTTTCAAACAGGGGCGAACACTGAAGCTTTCTTT | CASSFQTGANTEAFF | TRBD1 | NA | TRBJ1-1 | TRBV6-5
TGTGCCAGCAGCCAAATTTCAGGAGGCTACACCTTC | CASSQISGGYTF | NA | NA | TRBJ1-2 | TRBV3-1/TRBV3-2
TGTGCCAGCAGCCAATCCAGCCCGTTTACCAATTCACCCCTCCACTTT | CASSQSSPFTNSPLHF | NA | NA | TRBJ1-6 | TRBV14
TGTGCCAGCAGTGAGCAGGGGGCAGGGGATACGCAGTATTTT | CASSEQGAGDTQYF | TRBD1 | few | TRBJ2-3 | TRBV6-4
TGTGCCAGCGGGGACAGGAGAAATCAGCCCCAGCATTTT | CASGDRRNQPQHF | TRBD1 | NA | TRBJ1-5 | TRBV2
TGTGCCAGCAGTATCGACAGGGATCAGCCCCAGCATTTT | CASSIDRDQPQHF | TRBD1 | NA | TRBJ1-5 | TRBV6-4